This TCR beta chain was documented in a study of blood T cell repertoires in COVID-19. CDR1 is MNHEY, CDR2 SVGAGI, per germline. The CDR3 runs to 14 residues. The germline V and J ends were trimmed by 8 bases and 0 bases, with 13 bases remaining between them. Produced via immunoSEQ multiplex PCR; TCRdb's table is partial and in-frame only. The repertoire holds approximately 170,000 clones, with 70% to 85% as singletons. The specimen was PBMCs or T cells enriched from blood (not recorded which). The sequence derives from a man aged 50-60 years who had recovered from COVID-19. This chain uses TRBV6-5 with TRBJ1-1, with unresolved D. The CDR3 sequence: CASRRREVNTEAFF. CDR3 nucleotide sequence: TGTGCCAGCCGGCGGAGGGAAGTGAACACTGAAGCTTTCTTT.